The rows below give T cell receptor beta chains drawn from one sample of a study of blood T cell repertoires in COVID-19. The protocol was immunoSEQ multiplex PCR, while the TCRdb copy is restricted to in-frame clones and leaves out a portion. Among about 200,000 clones listed, around 88% were seen once. The sample comprised PBMCs or T cells enriched from blood (not recorded which). The receptors come from a man in his forties or fifties with acute COVID-19. CDR3s include the opening cysteine and the closing phenylalanine or tryptophan. D genes are given only for firm matches. Clone size appears in some rows only: once, few, many, or a class for an expanded clone.

TGTGCCAGCAGCCTAGCGGGAGCATCCTACGAGCAGTACTTC | CASSLAGASYEQYF | TRBJ2-7 | TRBD2 | - | TRBV27
TGCGCCAGCAGCTTGGGTCCCGGGTCCAACAATGAGCAGTTCTTC | CASSLGPGSNNEQFF | TRBJ2-1 | - | - | TRBV5-1
TGTGCCAGCAGCGGCGACAGGGGTACAGATACGCAGTATTTT | CASSGDRGTDTQYF | TRBJ2-3 | TRBD1 | - | TRBV9
TGTGCGTCTACCGCTGCGCCCCTCTCCTACAATGAGCAGTTCTTC | CASTAAPLSYNEQFF | TRBJ2-1 | - | - | TRBV28
TGTGCCATCAGGGGGACTAGCGGGCGCACTTACAATGAGCAGTTCTTC | CAIRGTSGRTYNEQFF | TRBJ2-1 | TRBD2 | - | TRBV10-3
TGTGCCAGCAGCTTACTACGAGGGTTGAAGAACGAGCAGTACTTC | CASSLLRGLKNEQYF | TRBJ2-7 | - | - | TRBV7-9
TGTGCCATCAGTGGACAGGGGGCAGCTAGAAGGGGCCTCACAGATACGCAGTATTTT | CAISGQGAARRGLTDTQYF | TRBJ2-3 | TRBD1 | - | TRBV10-3
TGTGCCAGCAGCTCCCGGGACAGGGAAGGATCACCCCTCCACTTT | CASSSRDREGSPLHF | TRBJ1-6 | TRBD1 | - | TRBV11-2
TGTGCCAGCAGTTTACCGGGCGGGTATAATTCACCCCTCCACTTT | CASSLPGGYNSPLHF | TRBJ1-6 | - | - | TRBV28
TGTGCCTCAAATTTGGCGGTCTCCGGTGGCTACACCTTC | CASNLAVSGGYTF | TRBJ1-2 | - | - | TRBV30
TGTGCCAGCAGCCCGAGTGCGGGGGGCAATCAGCCCCAGCATTTT | CASSPSAGGNQPQHF | TRBJ1-5 | - | - | TRBV5-5
TGTGCCTGGGATGTTACCGGGACTAGCGGGAGGAGGAACGAGCAGTACTTC | CAWDVTGTSGRRNEQYF | TRBJ2-7 | TRBD2 | - | TRBV30
TGTGCCAGCAGTCCGCTGGGCCAGACGGCTAACTATGGCTACACCTTC | CASSPLGQTANYGYTF | TRBJ1-2 | - | - | TRBV2
TGTGCCAGTGTCTGGGGGACGCACAGGGGGAACACTGAAGCTTTCTTT | CASVWGTHRGNTEAFF | TRBJ1-1 | TRBD1 | once | TRBV19
TGTGCCAGCACCCTTGGAACAGGGGCTGGAAACACCATATATTTT | CASTLGTGAGNTIYF | TRBJ1-3 | TRBD1 | - | TRBV28
TGTGCCAGCAGCGCGGGGACTATGACTGAAGCTTTCTTT | CASSAGTMTEAFF | TRBJ1-1 | - | - | TRBV9
TGTGCCAGTAGTGACAGGGTTTATGGCTACACCTTC | CASSDRVYGYTF | TRBJ1-2 | TRBD1 | - | TRBV19
TGCGCCAGCAGCCTCCTCAGAGAACAGCATGGCTACACCTTC | CASSLLREQHGYTF | TRBJ1-2 | - | - | TRBV4-3
TGTGCCAGCAAAAACTCCCAGGGAGATACGCAGTATTTT | CASKNSQGDTQYF | TRBJ2-3 | - | - | TRBV2
TGTGCCAGCATCGCTCCGGGACAAACAGAGACCCAGTACTTC | CASIAPGQTETQYF | TRBJ2-5 | - | - | TRBV6-5
TGTGCAAGTCGCCCCAGGGAATCTAACTATGGCTACACCTTC | CASRPRESNYGYTF | TRBJ1-2 | - | once | TRBV12-2
TGTGCCAGCAGTTTATGGCAGGGGGCTAGTTCACCCCTCCACTTT | CASSLWQGASSPLHF | TRBJ1-6 | TRBD1 | - | TRBV27
TGTGCCAGCAGTTTTCAAGGACAGATCTACGAGCAGTACTTC | CASSFQGQIYEQYF | TRBJ2-7 | - | - | TRBV2
TGTGCCAGCAGCATTAGCGGGAGGCGTTACGAGCAGTACTTC | CASSISGRRYEQYF | TRBJ2-7 | TRBD2 | - | TRBV11-2
TGTGCCAGCAGCAGACAGGGGAAGAAAGCCTACGAGCAGTACTTC | CASSRQGKKAYEQYF | TRBJ2-7 | TRBD1 | once | TRBV28